This TCR beta chain was recovered during a study of blood T cell repertoires in COVID-19. For the study at large: Samples taken during acute and convalescent COVID-19 were collected in the United States, Italy and Spain. T cells, B-cell-depleted T cells, or PBMCs provided the cDNA or gDNA that served as material.

This CDR3 has 13 amino acids. Trimming removed 5 bases from V and 4 bases from J, with 8 bases in between. Germline V gene lookup returns CDR1 SGHTA and CDR2 FQGNSA. Original methodology: How many nucleated cells were present was estimated from reference gene primer amplification. Using immunoSEQ multiplex PCR, the repertoire was profiled, and TCRdb retains in-frame clones only, with some absent. The D gene and trimming were derived from the DNA, and the V and J assignments and clone size from that table. Of 90,000 to 100,000 clones in the sample, about nine tenths are singletons; the top ten hold about 5.2%.

The sequence derives from a middle-aged man with acute or convalescent COVID-19. The V and J genes are TRBV7-2 and TRBJ1-4; perhaps TRBD1 as D (5 bases). Sequenced sample: peripheral blood. This chain's CDR3 is CASSRDFNEKLFF. The CDR3 nucleotides are TGTGCCAGCAGCCGGGACTTTAATGAAAAACTGTTTTTT.